One and the same sample provided the 29 T cell receptor beta chains below, sequenced in a study of blood T cell repertoires in COVID-19. Assay used: immunoSEQ multiplex PCR; TCRdb lists only in-frame clones, some missing. The table has some 460,000 clones, around 88% seen once; the top ten hold about 4.3%. Specimen: peripheral blood. Receptors were obtained from a woman in her twenties or thirties with acute or convalescent COVID-19.

The DNA for the CDR3 is TGTGCCAGCAGCCCCGGGGAGGGGACAGGGGTAGATACGCAGTATTTT. It codes for CASSPGEGTGVDTQYF. This sequence joins TRBV7-9 and TRBJ2-3, with 10 nucleotides matching TRBD1. The germline CDR1 and CDR2 sequences are SEHNR and FQNEAQ (reference sequence). With 5 bases clipped from V and 5 bases from J, the junction kept 10 bases outside the gene matches. CDR3 size: 16 residues.

The chain uses TRBV28 and TRBJ2-1; tentatively, D is TRBD1 (6 bases). Germline V gene sequence: CDR1 MDHEN, CDR2 SYDVKM. This CDR3 is 15 amino acids long. The ends were cut back, 5 bases at V and 6 bases at J, with 17 bases in the middle. The CDR3 DNA sequence: TGTGCCAGCAGTCACCAGGGGAAAGCCATCAATGAGCAGTTCTTC. This codes for CASSHQGKAINEQFF.

J is TRBJ1-3 and V is TRBV7-9, with no clear D. CDR3 size: 15 residues. With 5 bases removed from V and 0 bases from J, the gap between germline ends came to 11 bases. Germline CDR1 and CDR2: SEHNR and FQNEAQ (reference sequence). The chain's CDR3 is CASSLRRVSGNTIYF. DNA of the CDR3: TGTGCCAGCAGCCTTCGGAGGGTCTCTGGAAACACCATATATTTT.

This chain uses TRBV9 with TRBJ2-6; D is uncertain. Germline V lookup: CDR1 SGDLS, CDR2 YYNGEE. CDR3 size: 17 residues. The V end was cut by 4 bases, the J end by 0 bases, with 14 bases between. CDR3 nucleotides: TGTGCCAGCAGCTTCCCCACAAACCCCTCTGGGGCCAACGTCCTGACTTTC. Its translation: CASSFPTNPSGANVLTF.

The rearrangement joins TRBV6-5 to TRBJ1-6; 11 nucleotides align to TRBD1. The germline CDR1 and CDR2 sequences are MNHEY and SVGAGI. J gave up 9 bases and V 10 bases, and 8 bases lay outside the gene matches. This CDR3 comprises 14 residues. CDR3 in DNA: TGTGCCACCTCGGGACAGGGGGGTATTTCACCCCTCCACTTT. Amino acids: CATSGQGGISPLHF.

Worth noting for this clone: An end of the junction differs from the germline gene, which may be a read error. For the CDR3, the DNA is TGTGCCATCAGCGAGTATAGCGGGGCCCTGGCTGTAGGCGAGCAGTACTTC. It translates to CAISEYSGALAVGEQYF. The V call is TRBV10-3, the J call TRBJ2-7; TRBD2 aligns across 8 bases. This CDR3 has 17 amino acids. The germline gives CDR1 ENHRY, CDR2 SYGVKD.

The rearrangement links TRBV6-5 to TRBJ1-4; no clear D gene. V was clipped by 5 bases and J by 8 bases, with 12 bases between them. The germline gives CDR1 MNHEY, CDR2 SVGAGI. The CDR3 contains 13 residues. This CDR3 is CASSLEWVEKLFF. In DNA form, the CDR3 reads TGTGCCAGCAGTCTGGAGTGGGTAGAAAAACTGTTTTTT.

J is TRBJ2-1 and V is TRBV30; 7 nucleotides match TRBD1. The germline V gene encodes CDR1 GTSNPN and CDR2 SVGIG (reference sequence). Trimming removed 8 bases from V and 4 bases from J; junction bases left unmatched: 14. The CDR3 totals 15 residues. Written as DNA, the CDR3 is TGTGCCACCTATAGGACAGGAGCAATATACAATGAGCAGTTCTTC. Protein sequence: CATYRTGAIYNEQFF.

The chain combines TRBV19 with TRBJ2-7; D is uncertain. V was trimmed by 4 bases and J by 5 bases, leaving 12 bases between them. The CDR3 length is 13 residues. Germline V gene data show CDR1 as LNHDA and CDR2 as SQIVND (reference sequence). The CDR3 protein is CASSKRPLDEQYF. DNA for the CDR3: TGTGCCAGTAGTAAGCGACCCCTCGACGAGCAGTACTTC.

In this sample, this clone turned up once. CDR3 sequence (DNA): TGTGCCAGCAGCGAGTCAGGGCAGGGCGAATGGGAGCAGTACTTC. This codes for CASSESGQGEWEQYF. The genes are TRBV13 and TRBJ2-7; possibly TRBD1 for D (5 bases). This CDR3 is 15 amino acids long. The V gene's germline CDR1 is PRHDT and CDR2 FYEKMQ (reference sequence). V lost 5 bases and J 7 bases, leaving 21 bases between the germline ends. Drawing the rest from reference TRBV13 and TRBJ2-7, the complete variable domain is AAGVIQSPRHLIKEKRETATLKCYPIPRHDTVYWYQQGPGQDPQFLISFYEKMQSDKGSIPDRFSAQQFSDYHSELNMSSLELGDSALYFCASSESGQGEWEQYFGPGTRLTVT.

The chain has TRBV6-4 and TRBJ1-2, with 7 bases lining up with TRBD1. The CDR3 consists of 13 residues. Per germline, CDR1 MRHNA and CDR2 SNTAGT. V shed 3 bases and J 8 bases; nucleotides not matched to a gene: 6. CDR3 sequence: CASSETTGTGYTF. DNA for the CDR3: TGTGCCAGCAGTGAGACGACAGGGACGGGCTACACCTTC.

V and J are TRBV7-6 and TRBJ2-5, with 7 nucleotides matching TRBD1. J gave up 5 bases and V 2 bases, and 5 bases lay outside the gene matches. Germline CDR1 and CDR2: SGHVS and FNYEAQ. The CDR3 runs 14 residues. This chain's CDR3 is CASSLSGGTETQYF. Here the CDR3 DNA reads TGTGCCAGCAGCTTATCAGGGGGTACTGAGACCCAGTACTTC.

This sequence joins TRBV6-1 and TRBJ1-1; 7 bases map to TRBD1. This CDR3 is built from 16 residues. The germline V gene encodes CDR1 MNHNS and CDR2 SASEGT. The ends lost 2 bases at V and 0 bases at J; junction bases unmatched: 6. CDR3 residues: CASSERGRGLNTEAFF. DNA for the CDR3: TGTGCCAGCAGTGAAAGGGGGCGAGGGCTGAACACTGAAGCTTTCTTT.

The chain has TRBV10-2 and TRBJ1-1, with no clear D. CDR1 and CDR2 (germline): WSHSY, SAAADI. This CDR3 has 13 residues. The V and J ends lost 6 bases and 4 bases respectively, with 12 bases between them. DNA of the CDR3: TGCGCCAGCAGGGGAGGTCAAGGCACTGAAGCTTTCTTT. This gives the protein CASRGGQGTEAFF.

This clone was seen just once. V usage is TRBV30 and J usage is TRBJ1-2; D gene uncertain. The CDR3 runs to 12 residues. V lost 1 base and J 8 bases, leaving 11 bases between the germline ends. Germline CDR1 and CDR2: GTSNPN and SVGIG (reference sequence). DNA for the CDR3: TGTGCCTGGAGTGAGGTTAAGGAGGGCTACACCTTC. It yields the protein CAWSEVKEGYTF.

The rearrangement links TRBV4-1 to TRBJ2-7; D not certain. Trimming shortened V by 2 bases and J by 4 bases, and 18 bases separated the two germline ends. The CDR3 is 16 amino acids. Germline values: CDR1 MGHRA, CDR2 YSYEKL. The CDR3 loop reads CASSQLASRSPYEQYF. In DNA form, the CDR3 reads TGCGCCAGCAGCCAACTCGCGTCCCGTTCCCCGTACGAGCAGTACTTC.

The J gene is TRBJ2-5, the V gene TRBV13, with TRBD1 as a possible D gene (6 bases). The CDR3 loop spans 14 amino acids. V shed 4 bases and J shed 5 bases, with 14 bases lying between them. Germline V gives CDR1 PRHDT, CDR2 FYEKMQ (reference sequence). The CDR3 region is CASSYNLGGETQYF. The CDR3 DNA reads as TGTGCCAGCAGCTACAATTTAGGGGGTGAGACCCAGTACTTC.

This clone was detected many times. V and J are TRBV2 and TRBJ1-2; D gene ambiguous. CDR3 size: 15 residues. V was trimmed by 0 bases and J by 5 bases, leaving 13 bases between them. Germline-derived CDR1 and CDR2 are SNHLY and FYNNEI. CDR3 coding DNA: TGTGCCAGCAGTGAAGCAAAGTGGGAGTTATATGGCTACACCTTC. Amino acid sequence: CASSEAKWELYGYTF.

The chain recombines TRBV6-5 with TRBJ2-1; 8 nucleotides align to TRBD1. Germline V CDR1 and CDR2: MNHEY, SVGAGI. The ends lost 6 bases at V and 6 bases at J; junction bases unmatched: 4. This CDR3 spans 13 amino acids. The CDR3 nucleotides read TGTGCCAGCAGGACAGGGACAGGCAATGAGCAGTTCTTC. The encoded protein is CASRTGTGNEQFF.

The CDR3: CASSQDSFQETQYF. For the CDR3, the DNA is TGTGCCAGCAGCCAAGATAGCTTCCAAGAGACCCAGTACTTC. V is TRBV3-1 (or the pseudogene TRBV3-2) and J is TRBJ2-5, with D unresolved. Trimming removed 0 bases at V and 1 base at J, with 6 bases between. The CDR3 length is 14 residues. Per the germline V gene, CDR1 is LGHDT and CDR2 is YNNKEL (reference sequence).

DNA of the CDR3: TGTGCCAGCAGCTTAACCGGGACAGACTACAATGAGCAGTTCTTC. It yields the protein CASSLTGTDYNEQFF. The chain combines TRBV7-2 with TRBJ2-1, with 7 bases fitting TRBD1. This CDR3 has 15 amino acids. V was pared by 2 bases and J by 3 bases, with 4 bases of the junction left unmatched. CDR1 SGHTA and CDR2 FQGNSA come from the germline V gene.

The chain joins TRBV7-9 to TRBJ2-1; a possible D gene is TRBD2 (6 bases). CDR1 is SEHNR and CDR2 is FQNEAQ in the germline V gene (reference sequence). V was clipped by 4 bases and J by 8 bases, with 21 bases between them. The CDR3 consists of 16 residues. The CDR3 coding sequence is TGTGCCAGCAGCTCGACCACCCAGGGTCTAGCGCATGAGCAGTTCTTC. Translating gives CASSSTTQGLAHEQFF.

V usage is TRBV24-1 and J usage is TRBJ2-3; 12 bases are shared with TRBD2. After removal of 3 bases from V and 0 bases from J, the junction contained 3 bases not matched to a gene. This CDR3 spans 17 amino acids. CDR1 KGHDR and CDR2 SFDVKD come from the germline V gene. DNA of the CDR3: TGTGCCACCAGTGATCCTAGCGGGGGGGCTAGCACAGATACGCAGTATTTT. This translates into CATSDPSGGASTDTQYF.

The V gene is TRBV12-3 or TRBV12-4, the J gene TRBJ1-5, with D unclear. CDR3 size: 12 residues. Trimming removed 0 bases from V and 6 bases from J, with 3 bases in between. Here the CDR3 reads CASSLAGQPQHF. In DNA form, the CDR3 reads TGTGCCAGCAGTTTAGCCGGTCAGCCCCAGCATTTT.

This clone was counted once. The V gene is TRBV10-3, the J gene TRBJ2-1, with 10 bases identical to TRBD1. Germline V CDR1 and CDR2: ENHRY, SYGVKD. This CDR3 has 16 amino acids. With V trimmed by 4 bases and J by 6 bases, 9 bases remained unmatched. CDR3 nucleotide sequence: TGTGCCATCAGTGCCCTAACGGGACAGGGGAGCAATGAGCAGTTCTTC. Encoded protein: CAISALTGQGSNEQFF.

The rearrangement uses TRBV2 and TRBJ1-5; D is undetermined. The germline CDR1 and CDR2 sequences are SNHLY and FYNNEI. The CDR3 runs 15 residues. Trimming took 0 bases from V and 4 from J, leaving 10 bases between them. CDR3 region: CASSEARPGNQPQHF. The CDR3, as DNA: TGTGCCAGCAGTGAAGCGCGGCCGGGAAATCAGCCCCAGCATTTT.

This chain links TRBV6-1 with TRBJ2-3; D gene uncertain. The germline V gene has CDR1 MNHNS and CDR2 SASEGT. This CDR3 spans 14 amino acids. V lost 0 bases and J 6 bases, leaving 10 bases between the germline ends. CDR3 residues: CASSEALPEDTQYF. Here the CDR3 DNA reads TGTGCCAGCAGTGAAGCGCTTCCGGAGGATACGCAGTATTTT.

The chain has TRBV27 and TRBJ2-4; 7 bases are a match to TRBD1. With V trimmed by 2 bases and J by 3 bases, 7 bases remained unmatched. CDR3 length: 16 amino acids. CDR1 and CDR2 (germline): MNHEY, SMNVEV (reference sequence). Written as DNA, the CDR3 is TGTGCCAGCAGTTTACAAACAGGGGATGGCAAAAACATTCAGTACTTC. This translates into CASSLQTGDGKNIQYF.

In nucleotides, the CDR3 is TGTGCCAGCAGTTCCGATGAGGGACAGGGATATGTAGATACGCAGTATTTT. This gives the protein CASSSDEGQGYVDTQYF. The rearrangement uses TRBV28 and TRBJ2-3; 9 bases map to TRBD1. This CDR3 comprises 17 residues. Looked up from germline, CDR1 is MDHEN and CDR2 is SYDVKM. The ends lost 4 bases at V and 5 bases at J; junction bases unmatched: 13.